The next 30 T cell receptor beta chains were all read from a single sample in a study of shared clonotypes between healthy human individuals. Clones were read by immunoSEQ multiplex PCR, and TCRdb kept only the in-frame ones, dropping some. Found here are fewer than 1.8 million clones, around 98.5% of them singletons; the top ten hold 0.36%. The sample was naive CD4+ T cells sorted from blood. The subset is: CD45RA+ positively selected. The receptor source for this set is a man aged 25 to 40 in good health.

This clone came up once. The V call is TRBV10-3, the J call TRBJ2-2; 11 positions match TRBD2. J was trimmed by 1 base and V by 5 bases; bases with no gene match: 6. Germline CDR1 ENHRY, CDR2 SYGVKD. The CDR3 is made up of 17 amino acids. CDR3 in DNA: TGTGCCATCAGTCAATGGGGACTAGCGGTGAACACCGGGGAGCTGTTTTTT. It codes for CAISQWGLAVNTGELFF.

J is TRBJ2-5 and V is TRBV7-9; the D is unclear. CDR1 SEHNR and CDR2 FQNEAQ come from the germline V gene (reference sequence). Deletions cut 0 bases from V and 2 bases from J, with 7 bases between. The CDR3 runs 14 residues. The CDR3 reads CASSLASVQETQYF. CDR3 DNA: TGTGCCAGCAGCTTAGCGTCGGTACAAGAGACCCAGTACTTC.

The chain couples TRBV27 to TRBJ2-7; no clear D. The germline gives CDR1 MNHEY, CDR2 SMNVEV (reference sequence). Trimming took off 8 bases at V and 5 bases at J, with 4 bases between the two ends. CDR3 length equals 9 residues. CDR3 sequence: CASPDEQYF. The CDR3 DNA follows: TGTGCCAGCCCCGACGAGCAGTACTTC.

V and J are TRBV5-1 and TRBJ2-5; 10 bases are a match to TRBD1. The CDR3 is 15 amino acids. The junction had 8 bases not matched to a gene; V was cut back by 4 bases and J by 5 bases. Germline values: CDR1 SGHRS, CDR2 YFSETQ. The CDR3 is CASSSTTGGSETQYF. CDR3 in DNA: TGCGCCAGCAGCAGCACGACAGGGGGCAGTGAGACCCAGTACTTC.

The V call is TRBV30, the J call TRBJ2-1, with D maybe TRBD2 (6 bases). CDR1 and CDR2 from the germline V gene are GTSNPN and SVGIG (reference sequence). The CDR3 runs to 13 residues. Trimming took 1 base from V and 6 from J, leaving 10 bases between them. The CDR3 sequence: CAWSAFSGNEQFF. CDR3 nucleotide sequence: TGTGCCTGGAGTGCATTTAGCGGCAATGAGCAGTTCTTC.

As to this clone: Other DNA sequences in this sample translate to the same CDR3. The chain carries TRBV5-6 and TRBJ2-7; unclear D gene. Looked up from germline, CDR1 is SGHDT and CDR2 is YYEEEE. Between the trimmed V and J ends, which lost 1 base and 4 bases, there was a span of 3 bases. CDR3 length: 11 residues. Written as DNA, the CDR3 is TGTGCCAGCAGCTTGCGGTACGAGCAGTACTTC. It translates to CASSLRYEQYF.

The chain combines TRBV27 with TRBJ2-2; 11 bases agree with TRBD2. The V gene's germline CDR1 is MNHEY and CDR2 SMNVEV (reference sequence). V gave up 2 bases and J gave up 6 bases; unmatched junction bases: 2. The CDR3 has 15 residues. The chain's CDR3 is CASSLTSGSSGELFF. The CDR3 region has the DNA TGTGCCAGCAGTTTAACTAGCGGGAGTTCCGGGGAGCTGTTTTTT.

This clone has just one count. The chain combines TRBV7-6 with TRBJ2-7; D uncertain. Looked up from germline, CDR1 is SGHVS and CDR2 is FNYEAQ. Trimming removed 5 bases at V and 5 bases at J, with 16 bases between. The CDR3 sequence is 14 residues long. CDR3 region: CASSPQPNRHEQYF. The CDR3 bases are TGTGCCAGCAGCCCTCAGCCCAATCGTCACGAGCAGTACTTC.

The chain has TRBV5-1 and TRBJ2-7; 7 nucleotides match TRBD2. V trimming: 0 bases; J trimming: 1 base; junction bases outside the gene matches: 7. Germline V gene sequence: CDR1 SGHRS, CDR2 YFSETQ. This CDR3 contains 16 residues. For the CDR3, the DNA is TGCGCCAGCAGCTTGGCCGAGGCGGGAGCATCCTACGAGCAGTACTTC. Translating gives CASSLAEAGASYEQYF.

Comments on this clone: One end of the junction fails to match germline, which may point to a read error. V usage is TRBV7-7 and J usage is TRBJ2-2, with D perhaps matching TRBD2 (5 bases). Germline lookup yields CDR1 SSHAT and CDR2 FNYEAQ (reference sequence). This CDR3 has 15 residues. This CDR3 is CASSWLEGGTGELFF. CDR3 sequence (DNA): TGTGCTAGCAGCTGGCTTGAGGGTGGCACCGGGGAGCTGTTTTTT.

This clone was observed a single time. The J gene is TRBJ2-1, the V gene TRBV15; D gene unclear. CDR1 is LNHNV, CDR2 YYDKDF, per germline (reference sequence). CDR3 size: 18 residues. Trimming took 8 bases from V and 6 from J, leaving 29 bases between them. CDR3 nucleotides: TGTGCCACCTCATTTTCCGGCAGTCATAGGCGATTGGGCAATGAGCAGTTCTTC. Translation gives CATSFSGSHRRLGNEQFF.

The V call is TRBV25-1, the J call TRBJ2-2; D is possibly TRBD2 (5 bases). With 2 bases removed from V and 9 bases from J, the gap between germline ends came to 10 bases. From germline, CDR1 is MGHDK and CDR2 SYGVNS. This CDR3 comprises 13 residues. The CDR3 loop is CASSEPGLRELFF. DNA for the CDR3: TGTGCCAGCAGTGAACCGGGATTGAGGGAGCTGTTTTTT.

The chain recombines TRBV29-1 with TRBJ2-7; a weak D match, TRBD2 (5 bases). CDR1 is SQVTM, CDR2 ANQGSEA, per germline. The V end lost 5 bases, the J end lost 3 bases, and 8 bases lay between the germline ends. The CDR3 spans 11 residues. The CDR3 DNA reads TGCAGCGTTTACCGGGGCTACGAGCAGTACTTC. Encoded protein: CSVYRGYEQYF.

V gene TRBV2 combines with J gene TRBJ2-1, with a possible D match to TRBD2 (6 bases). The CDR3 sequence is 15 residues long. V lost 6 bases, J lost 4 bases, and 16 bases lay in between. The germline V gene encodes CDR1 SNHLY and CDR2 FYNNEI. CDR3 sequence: CASRPFSGGYNEQFF. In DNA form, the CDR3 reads TGTGCCAGCAGGCCGTTCAGTGGGGGGTACAATGAGCAGTTCTTC.

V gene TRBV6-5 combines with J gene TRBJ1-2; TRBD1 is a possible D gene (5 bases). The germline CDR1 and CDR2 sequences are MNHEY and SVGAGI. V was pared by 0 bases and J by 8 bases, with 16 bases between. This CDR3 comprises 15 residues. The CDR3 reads CASSYSGRAKIGYTF. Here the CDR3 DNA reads TGTGCCAGCAGTTACTCGGGACGGGCCAAGATCGGCTACACCTTC.

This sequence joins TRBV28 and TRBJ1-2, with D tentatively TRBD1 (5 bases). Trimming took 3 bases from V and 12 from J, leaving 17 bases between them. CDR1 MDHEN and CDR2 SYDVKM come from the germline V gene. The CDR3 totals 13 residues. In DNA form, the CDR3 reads TGTGCCAGCAGTTTCGGGGCCAACCAGGTGGACACCTTC. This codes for CASSFGANQVDTF.

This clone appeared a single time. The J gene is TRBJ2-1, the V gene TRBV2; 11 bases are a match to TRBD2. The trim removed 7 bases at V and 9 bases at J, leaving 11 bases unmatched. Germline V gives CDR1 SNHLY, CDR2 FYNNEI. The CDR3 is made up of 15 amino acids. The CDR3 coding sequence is TGTGCCAGCAAACAAGGCGGACTAGCGGGCGCTGAGCAGTTCTTC. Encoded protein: CASKQGGLAGAEQFF.

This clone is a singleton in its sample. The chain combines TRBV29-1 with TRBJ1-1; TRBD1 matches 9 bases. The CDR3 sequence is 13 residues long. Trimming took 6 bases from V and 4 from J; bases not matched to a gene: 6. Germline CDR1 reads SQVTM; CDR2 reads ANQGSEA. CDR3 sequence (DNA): TGCAGCGTCGAGGGGACAGGGAGCACTGAAGCTTTCTTT. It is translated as CSVEGTGSTEAFF.

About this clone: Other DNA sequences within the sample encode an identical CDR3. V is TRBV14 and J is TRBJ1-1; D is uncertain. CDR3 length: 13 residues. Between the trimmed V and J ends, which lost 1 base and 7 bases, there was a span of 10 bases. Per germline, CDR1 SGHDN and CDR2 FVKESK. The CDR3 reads CASSQVRGGEAFF. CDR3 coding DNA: TGTGCCAGCAGCCAAGTGCGGGGTGGTGAAGCTTTCTTT.

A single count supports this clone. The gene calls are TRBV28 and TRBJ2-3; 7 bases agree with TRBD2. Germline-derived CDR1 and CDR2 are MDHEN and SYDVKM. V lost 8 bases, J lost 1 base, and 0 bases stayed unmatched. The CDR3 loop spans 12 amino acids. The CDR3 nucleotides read TGTGCCAGCCGGGAGGGCACAGATACGCAGTATTTT. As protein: CASREGTDTQYF.

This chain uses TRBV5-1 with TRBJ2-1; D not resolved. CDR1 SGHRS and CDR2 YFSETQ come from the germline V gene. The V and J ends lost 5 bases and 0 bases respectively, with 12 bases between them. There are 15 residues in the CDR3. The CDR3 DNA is TGCGCCAGCAGAGGAGAACCCAGCTCCTACAATGAGCAGTTCTTC. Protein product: CASRGEPSSYNEQFF.

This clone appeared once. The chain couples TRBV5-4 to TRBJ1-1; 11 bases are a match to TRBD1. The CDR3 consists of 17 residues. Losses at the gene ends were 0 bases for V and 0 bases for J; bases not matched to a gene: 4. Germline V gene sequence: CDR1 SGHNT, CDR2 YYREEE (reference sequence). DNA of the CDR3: TGTGCCAGCAGCTTGGGGACAGGGGGCAGATTGAACACTGAAGCTTTCTTT. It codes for CASSLGTGGRLNTEAFF.

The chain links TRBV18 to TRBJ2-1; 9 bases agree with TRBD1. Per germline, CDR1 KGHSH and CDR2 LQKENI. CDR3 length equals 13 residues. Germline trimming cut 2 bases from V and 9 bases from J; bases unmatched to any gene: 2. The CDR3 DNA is TGTGCCAGCTCACCAAGGGACAGGGTTGAGCAGTTCTTC. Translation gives CASSPRDRVEQFF.

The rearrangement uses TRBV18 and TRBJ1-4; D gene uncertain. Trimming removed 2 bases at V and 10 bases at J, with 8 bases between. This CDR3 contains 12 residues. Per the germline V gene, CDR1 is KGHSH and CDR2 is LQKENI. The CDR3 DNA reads TGTGCCAGCTCACCAATTGAAGGAAAACTGTTTTTT. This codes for CASSPIEGKLFF.

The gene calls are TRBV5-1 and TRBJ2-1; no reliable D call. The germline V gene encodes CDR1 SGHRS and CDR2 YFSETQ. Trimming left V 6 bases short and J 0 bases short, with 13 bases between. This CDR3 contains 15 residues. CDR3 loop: CASTPGLSSYNEQFF. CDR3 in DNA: TGCGCCAGCACCCCCGGTCTGAGCTCCTACAATGAGCAGTTCTTC. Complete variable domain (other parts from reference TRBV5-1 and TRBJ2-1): KAGVTQTPRYLIKTRGQQVTLSCSPISGHRSVSWYQQTPGQGLQFLFEYFSETQRNKGNFPGRFSGRQFSNSRSEMNVSTLELGDSALYLCASTPGLSSYNEQFFGPGTRLTVL.

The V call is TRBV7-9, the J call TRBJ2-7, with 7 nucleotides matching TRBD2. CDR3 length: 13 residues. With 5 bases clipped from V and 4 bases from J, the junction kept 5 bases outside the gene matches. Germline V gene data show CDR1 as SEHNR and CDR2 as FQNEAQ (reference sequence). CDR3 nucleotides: TGTGCCAGCAGCCGCTTGGGGGGGTACGAGCAGTACTTC. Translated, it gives CASSRLGGYEQYF.

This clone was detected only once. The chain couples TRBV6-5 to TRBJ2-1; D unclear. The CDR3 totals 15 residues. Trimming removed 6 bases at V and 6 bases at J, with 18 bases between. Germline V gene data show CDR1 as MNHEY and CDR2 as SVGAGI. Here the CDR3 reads CASRLLGPAGNEQFF. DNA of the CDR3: TGTGCCAGCAGACTCCTAGGACCGGCCGGCAATGAGCAGTTCTTC.

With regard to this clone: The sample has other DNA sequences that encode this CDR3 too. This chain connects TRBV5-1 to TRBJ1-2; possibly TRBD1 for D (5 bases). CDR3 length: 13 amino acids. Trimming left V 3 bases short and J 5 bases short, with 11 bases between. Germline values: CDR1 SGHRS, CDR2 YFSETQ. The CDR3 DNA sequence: TGCGCCAGCAGCTCGCCAGGGAATTATGGCTACACCTTC. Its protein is CASSSPGNYGYTF.

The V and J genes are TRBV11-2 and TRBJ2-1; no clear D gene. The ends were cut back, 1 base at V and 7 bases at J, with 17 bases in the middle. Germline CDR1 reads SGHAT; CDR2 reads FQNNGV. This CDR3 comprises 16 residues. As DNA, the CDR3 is TGTGCCAGCAGCTTAGCTCCACTGACGGTGGGGAATGAGCAGTTCTTC. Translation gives CASSLAPLTVGNEQFF.

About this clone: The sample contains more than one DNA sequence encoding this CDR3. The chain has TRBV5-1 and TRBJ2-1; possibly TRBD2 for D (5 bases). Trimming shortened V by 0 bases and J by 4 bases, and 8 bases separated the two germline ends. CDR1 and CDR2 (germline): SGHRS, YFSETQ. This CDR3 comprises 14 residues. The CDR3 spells CASSLGLAYNEQFF. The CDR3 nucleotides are TGCGCCAGCAGCTTGGGGCTAGCATACAATGAGCAGTTCTTC.